The T cell receptor beta chain described here comes from a study of CD8 T cells in Susac syndrome. RNA, at about 0.45 to 1 ug, was reverse transcribed with random hexamers. One entry per CDR3 protein, called by TCRdb with MiXCR from the immunoSEQ multiplex PCR reads. The data contain about 83,000 distinct CDR3 sequences, approximately 96% of them singletons. Germline V gene sequence: CDR1 SEHNR, CDR2 FQNEAQ (reference sequence). This CDR3 has 12 amino acids. V was cut by 11 bases and J by 8 bases, with 17 bases left in between. The chain combines TRBV7-9 with TRBJ2-3; D may be TRBD2 (5 bases). The receptor was isolated from a human donor with Susac syndrome. Sequenced: CD8+ T cells from PBMCs. The CDR3 protein is CAGDVLSVTQYF. CDR3 nucleotides: TGTGCCGGCGACGTGCTTAGCGTTACGCAGTATTTT.